The source of this T cell receptor beta chain is a study of CD8+ T cells in alopecia areata. Study-wide context: Treated patients were given 5 to 10 mg oral tofacitinib twice daily. A 6-month period off drug followed tofacitinib, which lasted 6 to 18 months.

Once RNA had been extracted, it was reverse transcribed into cDNA to act as the sequencing template. TCRdb's copy holds only in-frame clones and misses some; the assay was immunoSEQ multiplex PCR. The sample has about 120,000 clones; about two fifths are singletons. V lost 6 bases and J lost 2, with 10 bases in between. The CDR3 covers 13 residues. Germline V gives CDR1 SNHLY, CDR2 FYNNEI. To note about this clone: This sample includes further DNA sequences coding for the same CDR3.

Obtained from alopecia areata patients were lesional scalp punch biopsies along with peripheral blood. Sorted populations comprised CD4+ and CD8+ T cells obtained from PBMCs. Sequencing used CD4+ T cells sorted from blood. This TCR came from a human donor with alopecia areata. This sequence joins TRBV2 and TRBJ2-5; D is possibly TRBD1 (5 bases). DNA of the CDR3: TGTGCCAGCAGACGAGACAGACAAGAGACCCAGTACTTC. It translates to CASRRDRQETQYF.